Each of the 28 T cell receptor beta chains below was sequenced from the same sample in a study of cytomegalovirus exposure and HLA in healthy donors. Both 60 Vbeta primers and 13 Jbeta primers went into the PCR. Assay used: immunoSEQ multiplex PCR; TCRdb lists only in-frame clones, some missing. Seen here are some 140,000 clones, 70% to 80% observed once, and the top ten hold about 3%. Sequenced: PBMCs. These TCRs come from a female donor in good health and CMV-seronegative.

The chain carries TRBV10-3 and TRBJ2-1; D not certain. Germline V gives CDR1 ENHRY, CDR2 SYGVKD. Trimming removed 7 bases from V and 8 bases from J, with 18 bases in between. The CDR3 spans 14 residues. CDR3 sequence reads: CAINLQPSAHEQFF. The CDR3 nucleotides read TGTGCCATCAACCTTCAGCCTAGTGCACATGAGCAGTTCTTC.

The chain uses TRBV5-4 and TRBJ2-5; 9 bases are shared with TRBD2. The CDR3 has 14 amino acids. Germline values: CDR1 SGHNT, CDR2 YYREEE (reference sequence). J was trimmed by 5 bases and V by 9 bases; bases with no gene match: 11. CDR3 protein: CAIEGGGAIETQYF. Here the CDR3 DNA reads TGTGCCATTGAGGGCGGGGGGGCCATTGAGACCCAGTACTTC.

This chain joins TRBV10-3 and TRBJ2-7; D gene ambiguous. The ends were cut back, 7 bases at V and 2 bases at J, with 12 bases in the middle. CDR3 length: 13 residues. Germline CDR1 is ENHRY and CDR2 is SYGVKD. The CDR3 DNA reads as TGTGCCATCACTCCAGGAACCCCCTACGAGCAGTACTTC. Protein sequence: CAITPGTPYEQYF.

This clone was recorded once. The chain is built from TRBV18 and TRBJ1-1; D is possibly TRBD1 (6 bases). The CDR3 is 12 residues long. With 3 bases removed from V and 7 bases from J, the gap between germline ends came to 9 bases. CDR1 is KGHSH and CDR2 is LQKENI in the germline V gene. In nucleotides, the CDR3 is TGTGCCAGCTCACCGGACAGCCTTGAAGCTTTCTTT. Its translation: CASSPDSLEAFF. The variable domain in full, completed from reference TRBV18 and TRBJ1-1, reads NAGVMQNPRHLVRRRGQEARLRCSPMKGHSHVYWYRQLPEEGLKFMVYLQKENIIDESGMPKERFSAEFPKEGPSILRIQQVVRGDSAAYFCASSPDSLEAFFGQGTRLTVV.

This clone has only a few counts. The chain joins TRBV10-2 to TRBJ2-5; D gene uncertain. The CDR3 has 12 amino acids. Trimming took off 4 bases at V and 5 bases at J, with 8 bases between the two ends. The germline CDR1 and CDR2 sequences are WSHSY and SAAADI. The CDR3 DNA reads TGCGCCAGCAGTGTGTTGAGGGAGACCCAGTACTTC. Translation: CASSVLRETQYF.

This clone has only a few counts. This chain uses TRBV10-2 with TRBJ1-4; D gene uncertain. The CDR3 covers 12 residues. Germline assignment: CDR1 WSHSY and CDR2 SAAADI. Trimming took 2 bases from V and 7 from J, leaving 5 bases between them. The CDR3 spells CASSETSEKLFF. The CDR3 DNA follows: TGCGCCAGCAGTGAGACCAGTGAAAAACTGTTTTTT.

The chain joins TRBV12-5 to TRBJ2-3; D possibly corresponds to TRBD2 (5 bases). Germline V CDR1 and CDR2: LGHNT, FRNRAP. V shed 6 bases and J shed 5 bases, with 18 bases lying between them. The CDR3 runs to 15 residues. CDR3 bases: TGTGCTAGTGGAAACCCTAGGAGGCCAGGAGATACGCAGTATTTT. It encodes CASGNPRRPGDTQYF.

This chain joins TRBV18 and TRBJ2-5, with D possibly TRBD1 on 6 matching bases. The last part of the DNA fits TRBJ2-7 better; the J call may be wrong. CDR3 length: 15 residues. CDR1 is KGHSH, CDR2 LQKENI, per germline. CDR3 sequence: CASSPIGLQGDEQYF. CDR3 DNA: TGTGCCAGCTCACCCATTGGATTACAGGGTGACGAGCAGTACTTC.

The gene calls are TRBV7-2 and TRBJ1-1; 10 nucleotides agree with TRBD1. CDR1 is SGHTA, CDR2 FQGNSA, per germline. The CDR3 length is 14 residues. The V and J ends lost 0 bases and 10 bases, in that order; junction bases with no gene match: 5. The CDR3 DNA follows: TGTGCCAGCAGCTTAGCCCCCGGACAGGGGGTAGCTTTCTTT. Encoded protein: CASSLAPGQGVAFF.

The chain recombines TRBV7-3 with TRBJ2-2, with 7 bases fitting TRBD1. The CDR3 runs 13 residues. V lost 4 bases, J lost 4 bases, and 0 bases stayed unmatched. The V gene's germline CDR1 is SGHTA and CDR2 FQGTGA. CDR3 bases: TGTGCCAGCAGCTCAGGGGGCACCGGGGAGCTGTTTTTT. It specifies CASSSGGTGELFF.

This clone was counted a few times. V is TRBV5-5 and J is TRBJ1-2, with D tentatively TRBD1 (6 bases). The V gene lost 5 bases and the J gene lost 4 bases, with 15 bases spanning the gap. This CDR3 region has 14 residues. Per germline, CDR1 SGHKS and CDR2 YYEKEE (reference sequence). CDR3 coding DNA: TGTGCCAGCAGTTTACAGGGACACGGCTATGGCTACACCTTC. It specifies CASSLQGHGYGYTF.

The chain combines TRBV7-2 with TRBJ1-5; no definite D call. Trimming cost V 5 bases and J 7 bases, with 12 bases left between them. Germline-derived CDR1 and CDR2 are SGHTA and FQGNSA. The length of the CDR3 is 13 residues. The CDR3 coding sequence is TGTGCCAGCAGCCAGTACCCCTCGCAGCCCCAGCATTTT. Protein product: CASSQYPSQPQHF. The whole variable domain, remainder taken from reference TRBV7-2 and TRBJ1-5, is GAGVSQSPSNKVTEKGKDVELRCDPISGHTALYWYRQSLGQGLEFLIYFQGNSAPDKSGLPSDRFSAERTGGSVSTLTIQRTQQEDSAVYLCASSQYPSQPQHFGDGTRLSIL.

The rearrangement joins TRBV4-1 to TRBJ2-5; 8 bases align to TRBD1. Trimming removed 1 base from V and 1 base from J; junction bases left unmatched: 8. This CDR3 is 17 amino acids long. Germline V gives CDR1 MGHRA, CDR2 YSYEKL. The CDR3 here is CASSQVGGRGLQETQYF. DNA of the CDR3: TGCGCCAGCAGCCAAGTTGGGGGCAGGGGGCTCCAAGAGACCCAGTACTTC.

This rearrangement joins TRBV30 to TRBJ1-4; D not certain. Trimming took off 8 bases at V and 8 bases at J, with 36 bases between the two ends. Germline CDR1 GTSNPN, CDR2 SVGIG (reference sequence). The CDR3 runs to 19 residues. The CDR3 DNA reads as TGTGCCAGGATGGATCCCGGTAGGAGCTCCGGGGTTTTTGGCGAAAAACTGTTTTTT. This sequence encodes CARMDPGRSSGVFGEKLFF.

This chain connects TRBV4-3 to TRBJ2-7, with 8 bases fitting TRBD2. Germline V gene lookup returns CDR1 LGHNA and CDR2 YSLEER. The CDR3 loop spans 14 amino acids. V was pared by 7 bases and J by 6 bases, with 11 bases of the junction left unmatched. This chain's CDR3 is CASKAGTRSIEQYF. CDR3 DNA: TGCGCCAGCAAAGCCGGGACTAGGAGTATCGAGCAGTACTTC.

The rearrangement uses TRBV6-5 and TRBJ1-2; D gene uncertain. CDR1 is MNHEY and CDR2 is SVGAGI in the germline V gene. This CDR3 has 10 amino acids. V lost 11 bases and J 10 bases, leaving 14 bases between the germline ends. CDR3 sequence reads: CAVLGEVYTF. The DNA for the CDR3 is TGTGCCGTCCTCGGAGAGGTCTACACCTTC.

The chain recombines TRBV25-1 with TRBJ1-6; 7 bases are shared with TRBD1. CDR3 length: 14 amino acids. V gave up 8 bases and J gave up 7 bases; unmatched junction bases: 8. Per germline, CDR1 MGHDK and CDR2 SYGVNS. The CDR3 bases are TGTGCCAGCGCTCCCGGACAGGAAAATTCACCCCTCCACTTT. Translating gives CASAPGQENSPLHF.

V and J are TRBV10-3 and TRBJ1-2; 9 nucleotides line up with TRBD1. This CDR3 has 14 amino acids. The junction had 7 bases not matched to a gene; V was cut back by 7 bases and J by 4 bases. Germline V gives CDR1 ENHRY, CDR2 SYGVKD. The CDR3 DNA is TGTGCCATCAACAGGGACAGGGAAACCTATGGCTACACCTTC. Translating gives CAINRDRETYGYTF.

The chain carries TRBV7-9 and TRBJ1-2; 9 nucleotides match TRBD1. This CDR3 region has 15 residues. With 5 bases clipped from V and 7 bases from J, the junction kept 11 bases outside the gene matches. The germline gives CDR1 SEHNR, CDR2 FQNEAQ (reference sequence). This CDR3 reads CASSASTGGAVGYTF. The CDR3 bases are TGTGCCAGCAGCGCCTCAACAGGGGGCGCCGTTGGCTACACCTTC.

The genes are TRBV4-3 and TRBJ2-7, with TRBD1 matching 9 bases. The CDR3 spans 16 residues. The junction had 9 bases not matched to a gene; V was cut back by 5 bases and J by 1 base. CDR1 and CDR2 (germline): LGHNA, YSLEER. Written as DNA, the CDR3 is TGCGCCAGCAGCTTTTCCGGGACAGGGCAATCCTACGAGCAGTACTTC. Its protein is CASSFSGTGQSYEQYF.

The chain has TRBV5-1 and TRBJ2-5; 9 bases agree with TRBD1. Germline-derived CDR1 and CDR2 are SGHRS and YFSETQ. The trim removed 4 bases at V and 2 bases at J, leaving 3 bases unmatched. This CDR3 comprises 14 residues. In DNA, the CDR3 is TGCGCCAGCAGCAAAGGACAGGGGCAAGAGACCCAGTACTTC. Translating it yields CASSKGQGQETQYF.

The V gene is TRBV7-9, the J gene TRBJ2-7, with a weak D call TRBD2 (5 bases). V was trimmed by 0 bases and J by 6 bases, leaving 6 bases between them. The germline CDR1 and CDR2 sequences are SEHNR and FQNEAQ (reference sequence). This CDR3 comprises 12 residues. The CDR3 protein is CASSLAGAEQYF. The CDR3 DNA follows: TGTGCCAGCAGCTTAGCGGGAGCCGAGCAGTACTTC.

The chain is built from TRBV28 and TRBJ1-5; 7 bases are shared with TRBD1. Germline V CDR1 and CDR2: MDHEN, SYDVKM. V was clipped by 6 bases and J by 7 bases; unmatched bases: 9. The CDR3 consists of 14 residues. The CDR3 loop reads CASRRGRRGQPQHF. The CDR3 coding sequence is TGTGCCAGCAGAAGGGGGCGCAGAGGGCAGCCCCAGCATTTT.

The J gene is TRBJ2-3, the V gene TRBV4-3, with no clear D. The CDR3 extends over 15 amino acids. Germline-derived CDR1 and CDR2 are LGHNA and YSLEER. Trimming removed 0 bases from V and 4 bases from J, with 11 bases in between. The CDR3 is CASSQDPPGADTQYF. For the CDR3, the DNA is TGCGCCAGCAGCCAAGATCCTCCCGGAGCAGATACGCAGTATTTT.

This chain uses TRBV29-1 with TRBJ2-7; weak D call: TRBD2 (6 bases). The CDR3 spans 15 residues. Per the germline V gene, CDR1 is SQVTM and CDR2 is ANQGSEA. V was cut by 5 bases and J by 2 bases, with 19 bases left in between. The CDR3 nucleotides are TGCAGCGTTTCCGGGGAGGCGGGCCGACCCTACGAGCAGTACTTC. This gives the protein CSVSGEAGRPYEQYF.

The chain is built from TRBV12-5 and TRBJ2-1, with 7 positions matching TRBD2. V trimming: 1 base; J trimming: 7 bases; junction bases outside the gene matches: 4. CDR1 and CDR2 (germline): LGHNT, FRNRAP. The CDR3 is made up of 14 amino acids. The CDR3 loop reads CASGLAGLLNEQFF. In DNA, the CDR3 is TGTGCTAGTGGTTTGGCGGGACTATTAAATGAGCAGTTCTTC.

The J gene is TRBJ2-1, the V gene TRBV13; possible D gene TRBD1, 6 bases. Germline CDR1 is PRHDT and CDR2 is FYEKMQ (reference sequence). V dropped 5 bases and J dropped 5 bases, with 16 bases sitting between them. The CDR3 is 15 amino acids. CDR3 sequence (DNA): TGTGCCAGCAGCCAAACAGGGATTGGGCACAATGAGCAGTTCTTC. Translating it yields CASSQTGIGHNEQFF.

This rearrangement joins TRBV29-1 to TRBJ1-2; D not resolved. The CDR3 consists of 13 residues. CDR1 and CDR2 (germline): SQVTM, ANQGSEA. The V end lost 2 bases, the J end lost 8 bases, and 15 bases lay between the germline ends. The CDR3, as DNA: TGCAGCGTTGAACCCCTGGAAGGTAGCGGCTACACCTTC. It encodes CSVEPLEGSGYTF. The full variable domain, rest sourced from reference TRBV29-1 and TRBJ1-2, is SAVISQKPSRDICQRGTSLTIQCQVDSQVTMMFWYRQQPGQSLTLIATANQGSEATYESGFVIDKFPISRPNLTFSTLTVSNMSPEDSSIYLCSVEPLEGSGYTFGSGTRLTVV.